This T cell receptor (beta chain) was obtained from a study of cytomegalovirus exposure and HLA in healthy donors. Across the whole study: A later analysis reported the approximately 120 validation repertoires used the same platform as the roughly 700 first-cohort repertoires.

The ends lost 2 bases at V and 5 bases at J; junction bases unmatched: 3. CDR3 length: 13 residues. Germline V gives CDR1 SQVTM, CDR2 ANQGSEA. A word on this clone: Its antigen is still unknown.

Study conclusions and caveats: The classifier, whose performance was assessed in both the original and validation cohorts, reportedly diagnosed cytomegalovirus status with high specificity and sensitivity. The authors listed 150 to 200 TCR beta chains as cytomegalovirus-associated.

TCRdb keeps only in-frame clones here, not all; method: immunoSEQ multiplex PCR. The sample comprises roughly 180,000 clones, roughly 86% of which are singletons, and roughly 6.6% rests with the top ten. Sequenced input: PBMCs. The TCR originated in a man younger than 40 in good health and CMV-seropositive. This chain joins TRBV29-1 and TRBJ1-1; 9 nucleotides align to TRBD1. CDR3 sequence reads: CSVERTGVTEAFF. In nucleotides, the CDR3 is TGCAGCGTTGAAAGGACAGGGGTAACTGAAGCTTTCTTT.